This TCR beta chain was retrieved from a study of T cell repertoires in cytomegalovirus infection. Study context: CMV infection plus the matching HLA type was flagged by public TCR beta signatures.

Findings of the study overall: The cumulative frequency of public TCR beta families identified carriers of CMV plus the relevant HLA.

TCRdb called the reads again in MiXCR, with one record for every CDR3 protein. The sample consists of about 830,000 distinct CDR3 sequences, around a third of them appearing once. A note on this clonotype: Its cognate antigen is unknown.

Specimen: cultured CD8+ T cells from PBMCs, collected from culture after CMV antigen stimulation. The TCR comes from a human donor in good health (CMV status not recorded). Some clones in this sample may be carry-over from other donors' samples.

The CDR3 DNA follows: TGTGCCAGCACCTTTTCCCAAAACCAGCCCCAGCATTTT. Translation: CASTFSQNQPQHF. The V gene is TRBV6-5, the J gene TRBJ1-5; D gene ambiguous. The germline V gene has CDR1 MNHEY and CDR2 SVGAGI. With 7 bases removed from V and 7 bases from J, the gap between germline ends came to 14 bases. The CDR3 totals 13 residues.